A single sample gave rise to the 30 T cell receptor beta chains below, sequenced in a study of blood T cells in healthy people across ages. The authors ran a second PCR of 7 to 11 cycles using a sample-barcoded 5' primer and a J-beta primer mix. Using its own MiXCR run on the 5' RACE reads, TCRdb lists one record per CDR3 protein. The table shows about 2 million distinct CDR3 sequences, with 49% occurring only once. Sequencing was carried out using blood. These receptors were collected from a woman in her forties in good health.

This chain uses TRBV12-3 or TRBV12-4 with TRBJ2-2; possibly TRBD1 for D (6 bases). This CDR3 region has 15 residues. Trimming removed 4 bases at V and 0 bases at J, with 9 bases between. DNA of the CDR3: TGTGCCAGCAGTTATGGGACAACGAACACCGGGGAGCTGTTTTTT. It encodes CASSYGTTNTGELFF.

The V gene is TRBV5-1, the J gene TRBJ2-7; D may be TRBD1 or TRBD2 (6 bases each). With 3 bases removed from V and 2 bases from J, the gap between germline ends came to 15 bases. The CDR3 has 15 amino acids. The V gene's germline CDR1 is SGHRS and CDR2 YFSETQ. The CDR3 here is CASSWERGAAYEQYF. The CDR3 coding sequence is TGCGCCAGCAGCTGGGAAAGGGGGGCGGCCTACGAGCAGTACTTC.

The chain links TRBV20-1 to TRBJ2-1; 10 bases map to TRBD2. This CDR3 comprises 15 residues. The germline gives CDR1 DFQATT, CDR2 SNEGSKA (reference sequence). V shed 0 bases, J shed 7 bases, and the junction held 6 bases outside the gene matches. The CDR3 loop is CSAREGTSVRNEQFF. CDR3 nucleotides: TGCAGTGCTAGAGAGGGGACTAGCGTACGAAATGAGCAGTTCTTC.

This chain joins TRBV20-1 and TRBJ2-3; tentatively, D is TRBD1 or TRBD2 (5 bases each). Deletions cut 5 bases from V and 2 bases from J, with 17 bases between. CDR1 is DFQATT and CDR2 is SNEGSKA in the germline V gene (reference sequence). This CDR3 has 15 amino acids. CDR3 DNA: TGCAGTGCTCCATCATGGGACGGGCCCACAGATACGCAGTATTTT. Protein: CSAPSWDGPTDTQYF.

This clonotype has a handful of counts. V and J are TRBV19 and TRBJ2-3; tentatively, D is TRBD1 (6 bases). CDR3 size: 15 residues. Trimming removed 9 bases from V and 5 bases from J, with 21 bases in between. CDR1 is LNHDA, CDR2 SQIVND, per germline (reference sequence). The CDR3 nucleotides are TGTGCCAGCCGGGGACATAAGAGGATTGAAGATACGCAGTATTTT. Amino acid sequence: CASRGHKRIEDTQYF.

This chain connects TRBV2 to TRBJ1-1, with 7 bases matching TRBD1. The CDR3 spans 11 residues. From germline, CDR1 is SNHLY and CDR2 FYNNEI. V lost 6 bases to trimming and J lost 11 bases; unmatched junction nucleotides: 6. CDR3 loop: CASRDRVKAFF. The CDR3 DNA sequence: TGTGCCAGCAGAGACAGGGTTAAGGCTTTCTTT.

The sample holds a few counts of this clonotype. The CDR3 nucleotides read TGCAGTGCTCTGGGGGGACTAGCCCCAGAGACCCAGTACTTC. Translating it yields CSALGGLAPETQYF. This sequence joins TRBV20-1 and TRBJ2-5, with 9 bases lining up with TRBD2. The germline CDR1 and CDR2 sequences are DFQATT and SNEGSKA (reference sequence). Losses at the gene ends were 5 bases for V and 4 bases for J; bases not matched to a gene: 8. The CDR3 length is 14 residues.

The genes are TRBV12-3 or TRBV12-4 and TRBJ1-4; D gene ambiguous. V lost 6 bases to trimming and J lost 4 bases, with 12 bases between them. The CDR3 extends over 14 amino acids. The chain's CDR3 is CASSPGRNNEKLFF. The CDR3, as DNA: TGTGCCAGCAGCCCTGGACGGAATAATGAAAAACTGTTTTTT.

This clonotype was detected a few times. DNA for the CDR3: TGTGCCAGCAGCCCAAAAGGGGGGGGCAATGAGCAGTTCTTC. Protein: CASSPKGGGNEQFF. The V gene is TRBV7-2, the J gene TRBJ2-1, with D possibly TRBD2 on 7 matching bases. V was shortened by 5 bases and J by 6 bases, with 14 bases between the two germline ends. CDR3 length equals 14 residues. The V gene's germline CDR1 is SGHTA and CDR2 FQGNSA.

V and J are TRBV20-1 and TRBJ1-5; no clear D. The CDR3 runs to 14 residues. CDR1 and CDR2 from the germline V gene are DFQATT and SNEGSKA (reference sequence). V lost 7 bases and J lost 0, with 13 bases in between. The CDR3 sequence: CSVPDTYSNQPQHF. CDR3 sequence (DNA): TGCAGTGTCCCCGACACGTATAGCAATCAGCCCCAGCATTTT.

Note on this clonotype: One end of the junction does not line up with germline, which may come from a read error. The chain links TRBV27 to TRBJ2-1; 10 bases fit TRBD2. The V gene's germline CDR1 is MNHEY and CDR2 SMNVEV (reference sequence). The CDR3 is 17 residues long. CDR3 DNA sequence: TGTGCCAGCAGTTTACGGATTAGCGGGGGGACCTACGATGAGCAGTTCTTC. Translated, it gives CASSLRISGGTYDEQFF.

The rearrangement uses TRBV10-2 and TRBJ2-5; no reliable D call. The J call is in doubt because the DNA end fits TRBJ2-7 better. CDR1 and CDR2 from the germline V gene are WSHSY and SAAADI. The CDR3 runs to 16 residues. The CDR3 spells CASSESGRSSRYEQYF. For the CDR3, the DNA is TGCGCCAGCAGTGAGTCAGGTCGGAGTAGTAGGTACGAGCAGTACTTC.

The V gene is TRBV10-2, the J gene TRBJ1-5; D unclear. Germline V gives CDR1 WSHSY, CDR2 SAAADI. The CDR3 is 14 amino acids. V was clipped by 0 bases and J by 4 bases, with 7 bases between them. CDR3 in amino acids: CASSESRRNQPQHF. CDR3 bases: TGCGCCAGCAGTGAGTCGAGGCGTAATCAGCCCCAGCATTTT.

CDR3 DNA: TGCAGTATTAACTCGGGGGCCCTCCACTTT. Translating gives CSINSGALHF. The chain recombines TRBV20-1 with TRBJ1-6, with D possibly being TRBD1 (5 bases). Per the germline V gene, CDR1 is DFQATT and CDR2 is SNEGSKA (reference sequence). Trimming shortened V by 8 bases and J by 14 bases, and 13 bases separated the two germline ends. The CDR3 loop spans 10 amino acids.

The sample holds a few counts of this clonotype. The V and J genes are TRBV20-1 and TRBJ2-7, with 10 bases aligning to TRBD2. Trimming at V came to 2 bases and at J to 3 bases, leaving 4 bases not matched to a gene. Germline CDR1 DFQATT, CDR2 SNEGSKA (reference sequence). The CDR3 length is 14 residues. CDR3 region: CSARLAGVYYEQYF. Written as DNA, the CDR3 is TGCAGTGCTAGACTAGCGGGGGTGTACTACGAGCAGTACTTC.

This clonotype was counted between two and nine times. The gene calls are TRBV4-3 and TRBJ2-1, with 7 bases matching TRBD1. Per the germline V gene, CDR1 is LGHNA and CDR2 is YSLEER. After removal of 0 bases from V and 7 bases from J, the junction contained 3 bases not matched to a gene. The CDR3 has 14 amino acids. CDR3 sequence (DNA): TGCGCCAGCAGCCAAGAAACAGGGGTGAATGAGCAGTTCTTC. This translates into CASSQETGVNEQFF.

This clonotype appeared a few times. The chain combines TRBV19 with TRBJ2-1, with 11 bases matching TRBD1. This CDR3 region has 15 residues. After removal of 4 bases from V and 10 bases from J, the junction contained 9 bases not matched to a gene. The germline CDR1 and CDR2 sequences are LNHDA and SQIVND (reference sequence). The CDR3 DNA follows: TGTGCCAGTAGTAAGGGGACAGGGGGGGGCGTAGAGCAGTTCTTC. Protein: CASSKGTGGGVEQFF.

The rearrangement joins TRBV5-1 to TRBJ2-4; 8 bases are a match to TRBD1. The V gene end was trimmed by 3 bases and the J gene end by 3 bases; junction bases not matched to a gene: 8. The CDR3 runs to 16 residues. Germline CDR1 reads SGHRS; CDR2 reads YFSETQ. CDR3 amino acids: CASSSVSGGVKNIQYF. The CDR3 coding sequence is TGCGCCAGCAGCTCGGTATCAGGGGGCGTCAAAAACATTCAGTACTTC.

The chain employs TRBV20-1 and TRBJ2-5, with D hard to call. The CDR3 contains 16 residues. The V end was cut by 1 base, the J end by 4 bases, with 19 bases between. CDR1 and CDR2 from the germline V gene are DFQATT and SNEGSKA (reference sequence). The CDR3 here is CSARVIRALTGETQYF. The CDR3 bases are TGCAGTGCTAGAGTGATTCGGGCTCTAACCGGAGAGACCCAGTACTTC.

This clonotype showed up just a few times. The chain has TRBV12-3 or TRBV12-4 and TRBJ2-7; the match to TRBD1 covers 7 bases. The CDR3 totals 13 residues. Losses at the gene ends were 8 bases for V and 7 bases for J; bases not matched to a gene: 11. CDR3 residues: CASRRLGTEEQYF. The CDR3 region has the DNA TGTGCCAGCCGCCGTCTAGGGACAGAAGAGCAGTACTTC.

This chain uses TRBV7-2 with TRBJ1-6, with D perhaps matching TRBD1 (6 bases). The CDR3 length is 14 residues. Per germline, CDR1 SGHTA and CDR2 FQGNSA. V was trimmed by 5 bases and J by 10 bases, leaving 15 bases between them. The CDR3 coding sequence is TGTGCCAGCAGCAAACAGGGATTGGGCTCACCCCTCCACTTT. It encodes CASSKQGLGSPLHF.

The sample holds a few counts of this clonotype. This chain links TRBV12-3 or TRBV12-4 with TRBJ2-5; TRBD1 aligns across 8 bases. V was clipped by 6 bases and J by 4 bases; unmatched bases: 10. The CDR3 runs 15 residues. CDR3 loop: CASSPDREELETQYF. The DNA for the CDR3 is TGTGCCAGCAGCCCGGACAGGGAGGAATTAGAGACCCAGTACTTC.

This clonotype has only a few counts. The CDR3 is CASSYSGQAGYEQYF. In DNA form, the CDR3 reads TGTGCCAGCAGTTACTCTGGACAGGCCGGCTACGAGCAGTACTTC. The gene calls are TRBV6-2 or TRBV6-3 and TRBJ2-7; 7 positions agree with TRBD1. Unmatched junction bases numbered 5, after V lost 0 bases and J lost 3 bases. This CDR3 spans 15 amino acids. CDR1 and CDR2 from the germline V gene are MNHEY and SVGEGT.

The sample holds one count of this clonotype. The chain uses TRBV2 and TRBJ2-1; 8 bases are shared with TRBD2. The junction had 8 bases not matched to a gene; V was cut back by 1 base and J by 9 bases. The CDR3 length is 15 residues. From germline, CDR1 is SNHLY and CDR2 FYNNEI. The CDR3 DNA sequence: TGTGCCAGCAGTGAAGAGACGGGAGGGAGGAGTGAGCAGTTCTTC. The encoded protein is CASSEETGGRSEQFF.

Written as DNA, the CDR3 is TGTGCCAGCAAAGAGGACAGGACCTCCTACGAGCAGTACTTC. It yields the protein CASKEDRTSYEQYF. J is TRBJ2-7 and V is TRBV2; 7 nucleotides agree with TRBD1. Germline lookup yields CDR1 SNHLY and CDR2 FYNNEI. This CDR3 spans 14 amino acids. With 7 bases clipped from V and 0 bases from J, the junction kept 6 bases outside the gene matches.

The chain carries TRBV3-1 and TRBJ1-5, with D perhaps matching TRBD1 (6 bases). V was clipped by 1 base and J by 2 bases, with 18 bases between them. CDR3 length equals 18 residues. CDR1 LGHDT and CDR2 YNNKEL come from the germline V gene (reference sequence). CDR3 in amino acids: CASSQGLQGGWGNQPQHF. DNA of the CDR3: TGTGCCAGCAGCCAAGGCTTACAGGGAGGTTGGGGCAATCAGCCCCAGCATTTT.

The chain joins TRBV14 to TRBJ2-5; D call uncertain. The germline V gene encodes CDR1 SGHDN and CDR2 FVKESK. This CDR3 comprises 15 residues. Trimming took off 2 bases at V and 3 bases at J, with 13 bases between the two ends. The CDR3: CASSQLRTGKETQYF. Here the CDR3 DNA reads TGTGCCAGCAGCCAATTACGGACGGGTAAAGAGACCCAGTACTTC.

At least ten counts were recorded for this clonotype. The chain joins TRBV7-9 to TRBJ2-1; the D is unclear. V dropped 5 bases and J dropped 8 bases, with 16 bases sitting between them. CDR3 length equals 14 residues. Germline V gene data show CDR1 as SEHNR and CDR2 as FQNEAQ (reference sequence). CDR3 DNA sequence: TGTGCCAGCAGCACCTATCGACCAGAGCATGAGCAGTTCTTC. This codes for CASSTYRPEHEQFF. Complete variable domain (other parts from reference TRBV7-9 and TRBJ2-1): DTGVSQNPRHKITKRGQNVTFRCDPISEHNRLYWYRQTLGQGPEFLTYFQNEAQLEKSRLLSDRFSAERPKGSFSTLEIQRTEQGDSAMYLCASSTYRPEHEQFFGPGTRLTVL.

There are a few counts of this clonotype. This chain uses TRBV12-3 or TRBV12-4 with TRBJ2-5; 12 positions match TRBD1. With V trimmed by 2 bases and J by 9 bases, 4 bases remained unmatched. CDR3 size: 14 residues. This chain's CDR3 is CASSLLGQGAAQYF. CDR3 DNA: TGTGCCAGCAGTTTATTGGGACAGGGGGCGGCCCAGTACTTC.

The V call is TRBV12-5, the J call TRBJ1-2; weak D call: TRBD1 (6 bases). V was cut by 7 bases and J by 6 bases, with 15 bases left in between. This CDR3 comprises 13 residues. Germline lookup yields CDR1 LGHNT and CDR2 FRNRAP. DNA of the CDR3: TGTGCTAGTGCCATAAGCTCAGGGGATGGCTACACCTTC. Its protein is CASAISSGDGYTF.